The 19 T cell receptor beta chains given below trace back to one sample, sequenced in a study of control samples from healthy donors and cancer patients. Clones were sequenced by immunoSEQ multiplex PCR, and TCRdb holds only the in-frame ones, with some missing. The data hold some 130,000 clones, with 80% to 95% observed a single time. The sequenced sample was blood. These receptors all come from a man aged 35 to 55 in good health.

CDR3 bases: TGTGCCAGCAGCTTAGGGCTGTTTTTT. This gives the protein CASSLGLFF. The gene calls are TRBV7-9 and TRBJ1-4, with D unclear. The CDR3 spans 9 residues. CDR1 and CDR2 from the germline V gene are SEHNR and FQNEAQ (reference sequence). With 1 base removed from V and 14 bases from J, the gap between germline ends came to 2 bases.

The rearrangement links TRBV21-1 to TRBJ2-6; TRBD1 was called by the table and not checked on the DNA. TRBV21-1 is assigned pseudogene status. The CDR3 is 20 residues long. The CDR3 is CASSIRTSGTDQSGANVLTF. For the CDR3, the DNA is TGTGCCAGCAGCATTCGAACTTCCGGGACAGACCAATCTGGGGCCAACGTCCTGACTTTC.

This clone appeared a few times. This chain connects TRBV30 to TRBJ2-5, with TRBD1 matching 10 bases. This CDR3 region has 13 residues. V gave up 8 bases and J gave up 4 bases; unmatched junction bases: 7. Germline CDR1 reads GTSNPN; CDR2 reads SVGIG (reference sequence). The CDR3 DNA reads as TGTGCCCGTCGGGACAGGGGTGCAGAGACCCAGTACTTC. Its translation: CARRDRGAETQYF.

This chain joins TRBV10-2 and TRBJ2-7; D gene ambiguous. CDR1 and CDR2 from the germline V gene are WSHSY and SAAADI. V was cut by 4 bases and J by 6 bases, with 7 bases left in between. This CDR3 comprises 11 residues. CDR3 in amino acids: CASSVKSEQYF. CDR3 DNA sequence: TGCGCCAGCAGTGTCAAATCCGAGCAGTACTTC.

The rearrangement links TRBV7-3 to TRBJ2-1; 7 nucleotides align to TRBD1. CDR1 SGHTA and CDR2 FQGTGA come from the germline V gene. CDR3 length equals 15 residues. V was clipped by 3 bases and J by 7 bases; unmatched bases: 9. CDR3 in DNA: TGTGCCAGCAGCTTGATACAGGGGTATGAAAATGAGCAGTTCTTC. It translates to CASSLIQGYENEQFF.

The chain recombines TRBV5-1 with TRBJ2-7, with D possibly matching TRBD2 (6 bases). Deletions cut 0 bases from V and 2 bases from J, with 12 bases between. Germline loops: CDR1 SGHRS, CDR2 YFSETQ. The CDR3 has 15 residues. CDR3 DNA sequence: TGCGCCAGCAGCTTGGACTGGGACTCCCCCTACGAGCAGTACTTC. It specifies CASSLDWDSPYEQYF.

The chain couples TRBV6-1 to TRBJ1-4; D is unclear. The CDR3 length is 14 residues. Germline values: CDR1 MNHNS, CDR2 SASEGT. V shed 3 bases and J shed 0 bases, with 5 bases lying between them. CDR3 nucleotide sequence: TGTGCCAGCAGTGAGGGTTCAACTAATGAAAAACTGTTTTTT. As protein: CASSEGSTNEKLFF.

V is TRBV24-1 and J is TRBJ1-6, with 12 bases fitting TRBD1. The CDR3 runs to 15 residues. CDR1 is KGHDR and CDR2 is SFDVKD in the germline V gene. With 5 bases clipped from V and 7 bases from J, the junction kept 2 bases outside the gene matches. CDR3 DNA: TGTGCCACCAGTGCTGGGACAGGGGGCAATTCACCCCTCCACTTT. Its protein is CATSAGTGGNSPLHF.

The V call is TRBV2, the J call TRBJ1-1; weak D call: TRBD1 (6 bases). The V and J ends lost 1 base and 11 bases respectively, with 11 bases between them. Germline V gene data show CDR1 as SNHLY and CDR2 as FYNNEI. The length of the CDR3 is 12 residues. The CDR3: CASSEGGQWAFF. CDR3 DNA: TGTGCCAGCAGTGAAGGGGGACAATGGGCTTTCTTT.

The gene calls are TRBV5-4 and TRBJ2-7; D perhaps matches TRBD2 (5 bases). V gave up 8 bases and J gave up 1 base, with 13 bases separating them. Germline CDR1 SGHNT, CDR2 YYREEE (reference sequence). This CDR3 comprises 13 residues. CDR3 in amino acids: CARAKRASYEQYF. The CDR3 nucleotides read TGTGCCAGGGCCAAGAGGGCGTCCTACGAGCAGTACTTC.

This chain links TRBV28 with TRBJ2-7, with D uncertain. This CDR3 has 12 residues. The V end lost 4 bases, the J end lost 5 bases, and 9 bases lay between the germline ends. CDR1 and CDR2 from the germline V gene are MDHEN and SYDVKM. CDR3: CASSSQVDEQYF. DNA of the CDR3: TGTGCCAGCAGTTCACAAGTCGACGAGCAGTACTTC.

The gene calls are TRBV4-1 and TRBJ1-4; the D is unclear. CDR1 and CDR2 from the germline V gene are MGHRA and YSYEKL. Between the trimmed V and J ends, which lost 1 base and 8 bases, there was a span of 11 bases. The CDR3 contains 14 residues. Here the CDR3 reads CASSQVRRGEKLFF. Written as DNA, the CDR3 is TGCGCCAGCAGCCAAGTGAGGAGAGGAGAAAAACTGTTTTTT.

V usage is TRBV3-1 (or the pseudogene TRBV3-2) and J usage is TRBJ2-3; TRBD2 is a possible D gene (5 bases). The CDR3 sequence is 15 residues long. The V gene's germline CDR1 is LGHDT and CDR2 YNNKEL (reference sequence). Deletions cut 0 bases from V and 4 bases from J, with 11 bases between. CDR3 amino acids: CASSQDRRSADTQYF. The CDR3, as DNA: TGTGCCAGCAGCCAAGATAGGAGGAGCGCAGATACGCAGTATTTT.

V is TRBV14 and J is TRBJ2-7, with 8 positions matching TRBD1. CDR1 is SGHDN and CDR2 is FVKESK in the germline V gene. With V trimmed by 4 bases and J by 1 base, 9 bases remained unmatched. This CDR3 is built from 16 residues. CDR3 DNA: TGTGCCAGCAGCCGCACCGGGACAGGCGTTTCCTACGAGCAGTACTTC. Its protein product is CASSRTGTGVSYEQYF.

The V gene is TRBV5-8, the J gene TRBJ1-3; TRBD1 is a possible D gene (6 bases). CDR3 length: 13 residues. CDR1 SGHTS and CDR2 YDEGEE come from the germline V gene. The V and J ends lost 2 bases and 8 bases respectively, with 11 bases between them. The CDR3 loop is CASSFQGGDTIYF. DNA of the CDR3: TGTGCCAGCAGCTTTCAAGGGGGGGACACCATATATTTT.

The V and J genes are TRBV11-2 and TRBJ2-1, with D perhaps matching TRBD2 (6 bases). V lost 5 bases and J 8 bases, leaving 13 bases between the germline ends. The germline CDR1 and CDR2 sequences are SGHAT and FQNNGV. The CDR3 is 13 amino acids. The CDR3 spells CASSTDYYYEQFF. Here the CDR3 DNA reads TGTGCCAGCAGCACGGACTATTATTATGAGCAGTTCTTC.

The genes are TRBV7-6 and TRBJ2-3; TRBD2 aligns across 9 bases. V lost 3 bases to trimming and J lost 2 bases; unmatched junction nucleotides: 9. This CDR3 contains 17 residues. Germline V lookup: CDR1 SGHVS, CDR2 FNYEAQ. The CDR3 spells CASSFSPGGGATDTQYF. The CDR3 DNA reads TGTGCCAGCAGCTTCTCCCCCGGCGGGGGGGCCACAGATACGCAGTATTTT.

The chain couples TRBV12-3 or TRBV12-4 to TRBJ1-2, with D maybe TRBD1 (6 bases). The CDR3 length is 13 residues. Trimming removed 3 bases from V and 6 bases from J, with 11 bases in between. The CDR3 nucleotides are TGTGCCAGCAGTTTCTGGCCAGGGGATGGCTACACCTTC. This sequence encodes CASSFWPGDGYTF.

This chain links TRBV5-6 with TRBJ2-3; 10 bases line up with TRBD2. With 1 base clipped from V and 2 bases from J, the junction kept 1 base outside the gene matches. CDR1 SGHDT and CDR2 YYEEEE come from the germline V gene. The CDR3 runs 15 residues. CDR3 sequence reads: CASSLSGGATDTQYF. CDR3 DNA sequence: TGTGCCAGCAGCTTGAGCGGGGGGGCCACAGATACGCAGTATTTT.